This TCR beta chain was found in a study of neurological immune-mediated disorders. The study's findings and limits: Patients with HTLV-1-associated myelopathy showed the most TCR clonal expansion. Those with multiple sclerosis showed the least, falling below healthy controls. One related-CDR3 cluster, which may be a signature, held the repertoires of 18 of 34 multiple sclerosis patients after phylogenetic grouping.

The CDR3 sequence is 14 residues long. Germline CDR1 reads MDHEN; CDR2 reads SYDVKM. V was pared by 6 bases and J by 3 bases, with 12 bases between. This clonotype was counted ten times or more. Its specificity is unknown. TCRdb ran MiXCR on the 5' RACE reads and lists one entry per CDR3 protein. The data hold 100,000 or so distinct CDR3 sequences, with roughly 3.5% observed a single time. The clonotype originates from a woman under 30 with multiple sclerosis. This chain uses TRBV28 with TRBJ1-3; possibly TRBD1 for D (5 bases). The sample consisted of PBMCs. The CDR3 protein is CASSLGTLGNTIYF. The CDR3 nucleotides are TGTGCCAGCAGCCTCGGGACGCTTGGAAACACCATATATTTT.